Below are 27 T cell receptor beta chains sequenced from a single sample in a study of CD4 T cells in relation to SARS-CoV-2 and coronaviruses. For these receptors, no antigen is known. TCRdb keeps only in-frame clones here, not all; method: immunoSEQ multiplex PCR. Of 35,000 or so clones in the sample, about 79% were seen once. Material: naive CD4+ T cells from PBMCs, cultured in vitro. Subset meaning: naive CD4+ T cells isolated by negative enrichment. The receptors were gathered from an adult with COVID-19.

This CDR3 reads CASSLGYTQYF. For the CDR3, the DNA is TGTGCCAGCAGCTTAGGTTATACGCAGTATTTT. The V gene is TRBV7-2, the J gene TRBJ2-3; no firm D call. Germline CDR1 SGHTA, CDR2 FQGNSA. CDR3 length equals 11 residues. The ends were cut back, 1 base at V and 7 bases at J, with 3 bases in the middle.

The gene calls are TRBV12-5 and TRBJ2-7; 7 bases align to TRBD1. Germline trimming cut 3 bases from V and 2 bases from J; bases unmatched to any gene: 7. Germline lookup yields CDR1 LGHNT and CDR2 FRNRAP. The CDR3 totals 15 residues. The CDR3 loop reads CASGFSPGQTYEQYF. CDR3 coding DNA: TGTGCTAGTGGTTTTTCCCCGGGACAGACCTACGAGCAGTACTTC.

This sequence joins TRBV9 and TRBJ2-3, with 7 bases matching TRBD2. V was pared by 4 bases and J by 2 bases, with 13 bases of the junction left unmatched. Per germline, CDR1 SGDLS and CDR2 YYNGEE. The CDR3 spans 17 residues. The CDR3 is CASSRRLAETFTDTQYF. The CDR3 DNA is TGTGCCAGCAGCAGGCGACTAGCCGAAACTTTCACAGATACGCAGTATTTT. The full variable domain, its missing parts supplied by reference TRBV9 and TRBJ2-3, is DSGVTQTPKHLITATGQRVTLRCSPRSGDLSVYWYQQSLDQGLQFLIQYYNGEERAKGNILERFSAQQFPDLHSELNLSSLELGDSALYFCASSRRLAETFTDTQYFGPGTRLTVL.

The chain has TRBV7-9 and TRBJ2-2, with 11 positions matching TRBD2. Per the germline V gene, CDR1 is SEHNR and CDR2 is FQNEAQ (reference sequence). The V and J ends lost 5 bases and 5 bases, in that order; junction bases with no gene match: 4. This CDR3 is built from 15 residues. The CDR3 loop reads CASSPLAGGTGELFF. In DNA form, the CDR3 reads TGTGCCAGCAGCCCATTAGCGGGAGGGACCGGGGAGCTGTTTTTT.

V usage is TRBV19 and J usage is TRBJ2-7; a weak D match, TRBD2 (5 bases). CDR1 is LNHDA, CDR2 SQIVND, per germline (reference sequence). V lost 5 bases and J lost 1, with 12 bases in between. This CDR3 region has 14 residues. The DNA for the CDR3 is TGTGCCAGTAGTTGGTCGGGAAGTTCCTACGAGCAGTACTTC. Its translation: CASSWSGSSYEQYF.

The CDR3 is CASSVRNTDTQYF. The DNA for the CDR3 is TGCGCCAGCAGCGTACGGAACACAGATACGCAGTATTTT. The rearrangement uses TRBV5-1 and TRBJ2-3; D call uncertain. Germline V gene lookup returns CDR1 SGHRS and CDR2 YFSETQ. V was clipped by 4 bases and J by 2 bases, with 8 bases between them. The CDR3 sequence is 13 residues long.

This clone was seen only a few times. This sequence joins TRBV7-9 and TRBJ2-5; 7 bases are shared with TRBD1. Germline loops: CDR1 SEHNR, CDR2 FQNEAQ (reference sequence). The CDR3 has 14 amino acids. V trimming: 5 bases; J trimming: 9 bases; junction bases outside the gene matches: 12. The CDR3 here is CASSPTGSAGAQYF. As DNA, the CDR3 is TGTGCCAGCAGCCCGACAGGGTCGGCAGGAGCCCAGTACTTC.

This sequence joins TRBV28 and TRBJ1-5; 7 nucleotides agree with TRBD1. The germline V gene has CDR1 MDHEN and CDR2 SYDVKM. This CDR3 has 16 amino acids. Trimming at V came to 5 bases and at J to 0 bases, leaving 7 bases not matched to a gene. CDR3 in DNA: TGTGCCAGCAGTATAGGGACAGAATATAGCAATCAGCCCCAGCATTTT. Encoded protein: CASSIGTEYSNQPQHF.

This chain links TRBV9 with TRBJ1-2, with D perhaps matching TRBD1 (5 bases). V shed 2 bases and J shed 8 bases, with 16 bases lying between them. This CDR3 is 14 amino acids long. Germline CDR1 and CDR2: SGDLS and YYNGEE. CDR3 in amino acids: CASSVSLGGKGYTF. CDR3 sequence (DNA): TGTGCCAGCAGCGTGAGCCTCGGGGGGAAAGGCTACACCTTC.

The chain is built from TRBV6-5 and TRBJ2-4; D possibly corresponds to TRBD1 (5 bases). Trimming took 6 bases from V and 0 from J, leaving 12 bases between them. In germline, CDR1 is MNHEY, CDR2 SVGAGI. This CDR3 spans 15 amino acids. The CDR3, as DNA: TGTGCCAGCAGAACAGGCCCATTAGCCAAAAACATTCAGTACTTC. This codes for CASRTGPLAKNIQYF.

This chain links TRBV9 with TRBJ1-1; a possible D gene is TRBD1 (5 bases). The CDR3 runs to 18 residues. The germline gives CDR1 SGDLS, CDR2 YYNGEE. V was shortened by 0 bases and J by 5 bases, with 23 bases between the two germline ends. The CDR3 DNA reads as TGTGCCAGCAGCGTAGGGTTAGGGGAGGGGACTGGAACGACTGAAGCTTTCTTT. The encoded protein is CASSVGLGEGTGTTEAFF.

There are a few counts of this clone. The chain has TRBV27 and TRBJ1-3; TRBD1 matches 9 bases. Germline CDR1 and CDR2: MNHEY and SMNVEV (reference sequence). The CDR3 is 14 amino acids. J was trimmed by 6 bases and V by 6 bases; bases with no gene match: 6. DNA for the CDR3: TGTGCCAGCAGGAGGGGGACAGGGTCAAACACCATATATTTT. Translation gives CASRRGTGSNTIYF.

The chain links TRBV3-1 (or the pseudogene TRBV3-2) to TRBJ2-3; D is ambiguous. This CDR3 contains 12 residues. Trimming removed 5 bases at V and 6 bases at J, with 9 bases between. The V gene's germline CDR1 is LGHDT and CDR2 YNNKEL (reference sequence). The CDR3 sequence is CASSAGADTQYF. CDR3 nucleotide sequence: TGTGCCAGCAGCGCCGGAGCGGATACGCAGTATTTT.

The chain couples TRBV11-2 to TRBJ2-5, with D unresolved. The CDR3 has 14 residues. V was cut by 2 bases and J by 7 bases, with 14 bases left in between. Germline values: CDR1 SGHAT, CDR2 FQNNGV. The CDR3 nucleotides are TGTGCCAGCAGCTTAATACGTCATTCGGGGACCCAGTACTTC. As protein: CASSLIRHSGTQYF. Full variable domain (missing parts from reference TRBV11-2 and TRBJ2-5): EAGVAQSPRYKIIEKRQSVAFWCNPISGHATLYWYQQILGQGPKLLIQFQNNGVVDDSQLPKDRFSAERLKGVDSTLKIQPAKLEDSAVYLCASSLIRHSGTQYFGPGTRLLVL.

This clone has just a few counts. This chain connects TRBV4-2 to TRBJ2-7, with a weak D call TRBD2 (6 bases). This CDR3 spans 15 amino acids. Germline CDR1 and CDR2: LGHNA and YNFKEQ. V lost 0 bases, J lost 2 bases, and 11 bases lay in between. The chain's CDR3 is CASSQERTIPYEQYF. The CDR3 coding sequence is TGTGCCAGCAGCCAAGAGCGGACTATTCCCTACGAGCAGTACTTC.

This chain uses TRBV28 with TRBJ2-7; TRBD2 matches 7 bases. The CDR3 spans 16 residues. V lost 3 bases and J lost 3; bases outside the gene matches: 11. Looked up from germline, CDR1 is MDHEN and CDR2 is SYDVKM. The DNA of the CDR3 is TGTGCCAGCAGTTTGATGGGGAGGGCGGGGGACTACGAGCAGTACTTC. This translates into CASSLMGRAGDYEQYF.

The chain is built from TRBV7-2 and TRBJ2-7; a possible D gene is TRBD1 (6 bases). The CDR3 runs 14 residues. V was trimmed by 6 bases and J by 0 bases, leaving 12 bases between them. Germline V gene lookup returns CDR1 SGHTA and CDR2 FQGNSA. This CDR3 is CASSQQGTSYEQYF. CDR3 in DNA: TGTGCCAGCAGTCAACAGGGAACCTCCTACGAGCAGTACTTC.

V is TRBV6-2 or TRBV6-3 and J is TRBJ2-5, with 12 bases that match TRBD2. With V trimmed by 5 bases and J by 2 bases, 3 bases remained unmatched. The CDR3 consists of 15 residues. Germline loops: CDR1 MNHEY, CDR2 SVGEGT. The CDR3, as DNA: TGTGCCAGCAGTCCGACTAGCGGGAGTCAAGAGACCCAGTACTTC. Amino acid sequence: CASSPTSGSQETQYF.

The chain couples TRBV4-2 to TRBJ2-7; 11 bases agree with TRBD2. Germline CDR1 reads LGHNA; CDR2 reads YNFKEQ. The CDR3 covers 16 residues. V was pared by 0 bases and J by 3 bases, with 4 bases of the junction left unmatched. CDR3 bases: TGTGCCAGCAGCCAAGAATTAACTAGCGGGGGCTACGAGCAGTACTTC. Its translation is CASSQELTSGGYEQYF.

The rearrangement joins TRBV19 to TRBJ2-1, with TRBD1 matching 8 bases. Germline trimming cut 5 bases from V and 0 bases from J; bases unmatched to any gene: 6. CDR1 is LNHDA, CDR2 SQIVND, per germline (reference sequence). The CDR3 is made up of 16 amino acids. CDR3 region: CASSPGQGASYNEQFF. The CDR3 DNA reads as TGTGCCAGTAGTCCTGGCCAGGGGGCCTCCTACAATGAGCAGTTCTTC.

The rearrangement joins TRBV5-5 to TRBJ1-3, with D perhaps TRBD1 (5 bases). Trimming cost V 0 bases and J 4 bases, with 8 bases left between them. Germline assignment: CDR1 SGHKS and CDR2 YYEKEE (reference sequence). The CDR3 is made up of 14 amino acids. In DNA, the CDR3 is TGTGCCAGCAGCTTGGAGGGGAAAGGAAACACCATATATTTT. Protein sequence: CASSLEGKGNTIYF.

This sequence joins TRBV20-1 and TRBJ1-5; weak D call: TRBD1 (6 bases). Per the germline V gene, CDR1 is DFQATT and CDR2 is SNEGSKA (reference sequence). The V end lost 3 bases, the J end lost 3 bases, and 12 bases lay between the germline ends. CDR3 length: 14 residues. The CDR3 region has the DNA TGCAGTGCTAGTTCTGGACAGATCAATCAGCCCCAGCATTTT. Its translation is CSASSGQINQPQHF.

V usage is TRBV7-8 and J usage is TRBJ2-7; TRBD1 is a possible D gene (5 bases). The CDR3 length is 13 residues. The germline V gene has CDR1 SGHVS and CDR2 FQNEAQ. V shed 6 bases and J shed 0 bases, with 9 bases lying between them. CDR3 sequence reads: CASSFDSSYEQYF. CDR3 nucleotide sequence: TGTGCCAGCAGTTTCGACAGCTCCTACGAGCAGTACTTC.

The chain is built from TRBV6-5 and TRBJ2-7, with 10 bases that match TRBD1. Per the germline V gene, CDR1 is MNHEY and CDR2 is SVGAGI. The CDR3 totals 13 residues. V shed 6 bases and J 4 bases; nucleotides not matched to a gene: 3. The CDR3 DNA is TGTGCCAGCAGCTTGGACAGGGGGTACGAGCAGTACTTC. Its translation: CASSLDRGYEQYF.

The rearrangement links TRBV6-6 to TRBJ1-1; the D gene is possibly TRBD1 (5 bases). V lost 9 bases to trimming and J lost 4 bases, with 15 bases between them. In germline, CDR1 is MNHNY, CDR2 SVGAGI (reference sequence). CDR3 size: 13 residues. The CDR3 region has the DNA TGTGCCAGTCAGCTAGGGGATGGCACTGAAGCTTTCTTT. It is translated as CASQLGDGTEAFF.

The chain is built from TRBV5-1 and TRBJ2-5; 9 bases line up with TRBD1. The germline gives CDR1 SGHRS, CDR2 YFSETQ. The CDR3 sequence is 15 residues long. V was clipped by 4 bases and J by 4 bases; unmatched bases: 8. Here the CDR3 DNA reads TGCGCCAGCAGCAGAGAGGAGGACAGGGGAGAGACCCAGTACTTC. This gives the protein CASSREEDRGETQYF.

V gene TRBV6-2 or TRBV6-3 combines with J gene TRBJ2-7; TRBD2 aligns across 7 bases. Germline CDR1 reads MNHEY; CDR2 reads SVGEGT. This CDR3 has 14 amino acids. The junction had 5 bases not matched to a gene; V was cut back by 4 bases and J by 2 bases. This CDR3 is CASSSGGLTYEQYF. CDR3 bases: TGTGCCAGCAGTTCCGGGGGACTAACCTACGAGCAGTACTTC.